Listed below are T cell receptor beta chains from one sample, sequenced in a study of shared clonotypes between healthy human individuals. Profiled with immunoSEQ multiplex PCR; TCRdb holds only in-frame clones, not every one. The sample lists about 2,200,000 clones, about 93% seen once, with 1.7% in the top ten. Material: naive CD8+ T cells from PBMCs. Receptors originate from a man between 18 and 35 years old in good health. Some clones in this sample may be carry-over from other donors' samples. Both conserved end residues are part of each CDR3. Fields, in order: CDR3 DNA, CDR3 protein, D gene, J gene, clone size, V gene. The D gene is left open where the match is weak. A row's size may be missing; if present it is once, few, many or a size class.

TGTGCCAGCAGTCTCCTAGTAGGCACCGGGGAGCTGTTTTTT CASSLLVGTGELFF . TRBJ2-2 once TRBV28
TGTGCCAGCAGCAGAGAACCGAGGCGGCAAGATCAGCCCCAGCATTTT CASSREPRRQDQPQHF . TRBJ1-5 . TRBV21-1
TGTGCCAGCAGTTTATTGTCTAGCGGCCACCGGGATGAGCAGTTCTTC CASSLLSSGHRDEQFF TRBD2 TRBJ2-1 once TRBV27
TGTGCCAGCTCCCCGGGACAGGGGGCGAGAGAGACCCAGTACTTC CASSPGQGARETQYF TRBD1 TRBJ2-5 . TRBV6-4
TGTGCCAGTAGTATAGCAAGGACAGATTATGGCTACACCTTC CASSIARTDYGYTF . TRBJ1-2 . TRBV19
TGCGCCAGCAGCTTGGGAGTGACAGAGCTTGGAAACACCATATATTTT CASSLGVTELGNTIYF . TRBJ1-3 . TRBV5-1
TGTGCCAGCAGCTTGACCGAGGGCGTTTACAAAAACATTCAGTACTTC CASSLTEGVYKNIQYF . TRBJ2-4 . TRBV5-5
TGTGCCAGCAGCCAAGATGGACCCAGCTCCTACAATGAGCAGTTCTTC CASSQDGPSSYNEQFF . TRBJ2-1 . TRBV4-2
TGTGCCAGCAGTGAAACGGCAAGGGCGAGCTACGAGCAGTACTTC CASSETARASYEQYF . TRBJ2-7 . TRBV2
TGCGCCAGCAGCTTCTCGGGAGCGGGGGAGCTGTTTTTT CASSFSGAGELFF . TRBJ2-2 few TRBV4-1
TGCGCCAGCAGCCCCAAGGGGACTTTAAGCTCCTACAATGAGCAGTTCTTC CASSPKGTLSSYNEQFF . TRBJ2-1 . TRBV5-1
TGTGCCAGCAGTTTAATCGCCTCCTACGAGCAGTACTTC CASSLIASYEQYF . TRBJ2-7 . TRBV27
TGTGCCAGCAGCCGAGATGAGGGAGGAATTGAAAAACTGTTTTTT CASSRDEGGIEKLFF . TRBJ1-4 . TRBV4-2
TGTGCCAGCAGTGCCCTCGGGACTCCGTACAATGAGCAGTTCTTC CASSALGTPYNEQFF . TRBJ2-1 . TRBV27
TGTGCCAGCAGCCCCAACTTCTCTGGGGCCAACGTCCTGACTTTC CASSPNFSGANVLTF . TRBJ2-6 . TRBV9
TGCAGCGTTGAAGTTAGCAGCGTTGACAATGAGCAGTTCTTC CSVEVSSVDNEQFF . TRBJ2-1 . TRBV29-1
TGCGCCAGCAGCCAGGCCAGCTCGGGCGCCTACGAGCAGTACTTC CASSQASSGAYEQYF . TRBJ2-7 . TRBV4-1